The 8 T cell receptor beta chains below were found in one sample sequenced in a study of cytomegalovirus exposure and HLA in healthy donors. Only in-frame clones appear in the TCRdb table, and some are missing; sequencing was by immunoSEQ multiplex PCR. The sample gives about 120,000 clones, approximately 89% of which show up once; approximately 1% is in the top ten. Sequencing was carried out using PBMCs. These receptor sequences come from a woman between 18 and 29 years old in good health and CMV-seronegative.

This chain links TRBV28 with TRBJ2-1, with D perhaps TRBD2 (6 bases). The V end was cut by 6 bases, the J end by 7 bases, with 22 bases between. The CDR3 is 16 amino acids. The germline V gene encodes CDR1 MDHEN and CDR2 SYDVKM. CDR3 nucleotides: TGTGCCAGCAGCCTACCAGAGGGAGAACGGGGGAATGAGCAGTTCTTC. Residues: CASSLPEGERGNEQFF.

The chain has TRBV2 and TRBJ1-5, with 7 bases lining up with TRBD1. The junction had 2 bases not matched to a gene; V was cut back by 0 bases and J by 6 bases. The CDR3 consists of 14 residues. Germline V gene sequence: CDR1 SNHLY, CDR2 FYNNEI. The CDR3 region is CASSEATGPQPQHF. The CDR3 nucleotides are TGTGCCAGCAGTGAAGCGACAGGGCCTCAGCCCCAGCATTTT.

J is TRBJ2-1 and V is TRBV4-1, with 10 bases lining up with TRBD1. From germline, CDR1 is MGHRA and CDR2 YSYEKL. V was pared by 3 bases and J by 8 bases, with 4 bases of the junction left unmatched. CDR3 length: 14 residues. CDR3 in amino acids: CASSQTGGGDEQFF. Here the CDR3 DNA reads TGCGCCAGCAGCCAGACAGGGGGCGGAGATGAGCAGTTCTTC.

V gene TRBV5-1 combines with J gene TRBJ2-7, with D uncertain. The CDR3 is made up of 15 amino acids. V lost 0 bases and J lost 0, with 10 bases in between. The germline gives CDR1 SGHRS, CDR2 YFSETQ. In DNA form, the CDR3 reads TGCGCCAGCAGCTTGGGAGTTCGCCGCTCCTACGAGCAGTACTTC. This sequence encodes CASSLGVRRSYEQYF.

This chain connects TRBV25-1 to TRBJ1-4; D not resolved. The CDR3 totals 13 residues. Trimming stripped 10 bases from V and 7 bases from J, with 16 bases between. CDR1 MGHDK and CDR2 SYGVNS come from the germline V gene. CDR3: CATTEARGEKLFF. The CDR3, as DNA: TGTGCCACTACTGAGGCCCGGGGTGAAAAACTGTTTTTT.

This clone appeared once. The genes are TRBV19 and TRBJ2-7; a weak D match, TRBD2 (5 bases). There are 14 residues in the CDR3. CDR1 is LNHDA and CDR2 is SQIVND in the germline V gene (reference sequence). V was pared by 6 bases and J by 0 bases, with 12 bases between. DNA for the CDR3: TGTGCCAGTAGGGCGGGCTGGGGCTCCTACGAGCAGTACTTC. Its protein product is CASRAGWGSYEQYF.

The CDR3: CASSFTDYYEQYF. The CDR3, as DNA: TGTGCCAGCAGCTTCACAGATTACTACGAGCAGTACTTC. The chain employs TRBV7-9 and TRBJ2-7; D ambiguous. CDR1 and CDR2 from the germline V gene are SEHNR and FQNEAQ (reference sequence). CDR3 length: 13 residues. With 3 bases removed from V and 3 bases from J, the gap between germline ends came to 9 bases.

V is TRBV28 and J is TRBJ2-5; 7 bases are shared with TRBD2. Germline CDR1 MDHEN, CDR2 SYDVKM. This CDR3 spans 14 amino acids. V trimming: 8 bases; J trimming: 5 bases; junction bases outside the gene matches: 11. The CDR3: CASGALRGDETQYF. CDR3 coding DNA: TGTGCCAGCGGAGCGCTTCGGGGGGACGAGACCCAGTACTTC.